Sequencing of this T cell receptor beta chain was carried out in a study of blood T cell repertoires in COVID-19. Study-wide background: Researchers got acute and convalescent COVID-19 samples from the United States, Italy and Spain. T cells, B-cell-depleted T cells, or PBMCs provided the cDNA or gDNA that served as material.

Repertoires were generated with immunoSEQ multiplex PCR, while TCRdb's copy carries only in-frame clones and drops some. Among 300,000 to 350,000 clones listed, 88% were seen once. This clone came up once. CDR3 size: 13 residues. Trimming removed 5 bases at V and 1 base at J, with 9 bases between. CDR1 and CDR2 (germline): LNHDA, SQIVND (reference sequence). The rearrangement joins TRBV19 to TRBJ2-7; D gene uncertain. Sequencing was carried out using PBMCs or T cells enriched from blood (not recorded which). The receptor's source is a woman in her thirties who had been exposed to COVID-19. The chain's CDR3 is CASSPKTSYEQYF. CDR3 bases: TGTGCCAGTAGTCCGAAGACTTCCTACGAGCAGTACTTC. Together with reference TRBV19 and TRBJ2-7, the CDR3 gives the full variable domain: DGGITQSPKYLFRKEGQNVTLSCEQNLNHDAMYWYRQDPGQGLRLIYYSQIVNDFQKGDIAEGYSVSREKKESFPLTVTSAQKNPTAFYLCASSPKTSYEQYFGPGTRLTVT.